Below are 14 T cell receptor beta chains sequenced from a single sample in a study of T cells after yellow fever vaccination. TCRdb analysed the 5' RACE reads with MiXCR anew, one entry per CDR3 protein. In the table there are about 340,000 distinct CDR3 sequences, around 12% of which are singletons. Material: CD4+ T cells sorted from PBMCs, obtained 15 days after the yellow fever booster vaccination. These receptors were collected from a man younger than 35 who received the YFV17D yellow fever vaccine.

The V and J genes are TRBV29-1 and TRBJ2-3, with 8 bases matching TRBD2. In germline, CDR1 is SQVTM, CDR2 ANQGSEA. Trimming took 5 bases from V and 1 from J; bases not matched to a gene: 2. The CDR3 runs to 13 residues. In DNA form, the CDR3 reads TGCAGCGTTAGGCGGGGGGGCACAGATACGCAGTATTTT. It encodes CSVRRGGTDTQYF.

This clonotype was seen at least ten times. The CDR3 DNA sequence: TGTGCCAGCAGCTTCACGAACACCGGGGAGCTGTTTTTT. Encoded protein: CASSFTNTGELFF. The chain employs TRBV7-2 and TRBJ2-2; D gene uncertain. In germline, CDR1 is SGHTA, CDR2 FQGNSA. Deletions cut 3 bases from V and 0 bases from J, with 2 bases between. The CDR3 loop spans 13 amino acids.

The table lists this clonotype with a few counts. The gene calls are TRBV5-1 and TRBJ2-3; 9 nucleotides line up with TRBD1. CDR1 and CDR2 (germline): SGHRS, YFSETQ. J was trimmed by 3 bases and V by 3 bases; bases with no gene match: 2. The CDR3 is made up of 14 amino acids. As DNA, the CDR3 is TGCGCCAGCAGCTGGGACAGGGTGACAGATACGCAGTATTTT. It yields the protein CASSWDRVTDTQYF. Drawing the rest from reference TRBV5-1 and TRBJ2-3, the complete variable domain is KAGVTQTPRYLIKTRGQQVTLSCSPISGHRSVSWYQQTPGQGLQFLFEYFSETQRNKGNFPGRFSGRQFSNSRSEMNVSTLELGDSALYLCASSWDRVTDTQYFGPGTRLTVL.

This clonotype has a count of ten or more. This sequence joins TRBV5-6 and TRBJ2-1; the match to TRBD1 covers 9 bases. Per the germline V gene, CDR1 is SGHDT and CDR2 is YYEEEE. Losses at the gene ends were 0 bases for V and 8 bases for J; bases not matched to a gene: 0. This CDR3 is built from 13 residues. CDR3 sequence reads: CASSLDRGHEQFF. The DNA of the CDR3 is TGTGCCAGCAGCTTGGACAGGGGGCATGAGCAGTTCTTC.

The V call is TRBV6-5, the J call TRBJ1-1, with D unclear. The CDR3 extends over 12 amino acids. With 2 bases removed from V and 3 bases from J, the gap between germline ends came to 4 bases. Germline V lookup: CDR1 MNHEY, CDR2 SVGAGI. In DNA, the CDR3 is TGTGCCAGCAGTTACGGGGACACTGAAGCTTTCTTT. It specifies CASSYGDTEAFF.

The CDR3 loop reads CASSLARHNEKLFF. As DNA, the CDR3 is TGTGCCAGCAGCTTAGCGCGTCATAATGAAAAACTGTTTTTT. This sequence joins TRBV7-2 and TRBJ1-4; D ambiguous. This CDR3 comprises 14 residues. Germline V gene lookup returns CDR1 SGHTA and CDR2 FQGNSA. Deletions cut 0 bases from V and 4 bases from J, with 6 bases between.

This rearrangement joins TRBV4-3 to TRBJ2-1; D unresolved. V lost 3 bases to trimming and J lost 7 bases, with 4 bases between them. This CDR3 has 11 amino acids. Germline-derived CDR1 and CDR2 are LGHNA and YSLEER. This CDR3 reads CASSHRNEQFF. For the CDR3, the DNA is TGCGCCAGCAGCCACCGTAATGAGCAGTTCTTC.

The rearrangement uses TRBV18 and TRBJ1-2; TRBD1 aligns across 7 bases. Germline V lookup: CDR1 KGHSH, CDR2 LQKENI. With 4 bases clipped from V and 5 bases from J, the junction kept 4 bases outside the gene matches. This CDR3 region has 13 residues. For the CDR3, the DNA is TGTGCCAGCTCACTTGACAGGGCGTATGGCTACACCTTC. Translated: CASSLDRAYGYTF.

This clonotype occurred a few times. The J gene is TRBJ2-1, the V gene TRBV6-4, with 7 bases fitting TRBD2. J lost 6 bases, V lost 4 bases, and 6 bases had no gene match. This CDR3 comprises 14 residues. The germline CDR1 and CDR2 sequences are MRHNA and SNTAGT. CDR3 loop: CASSVQASGNEQFF. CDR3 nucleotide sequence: TGTGCCAGCAGTGTTCAGGCTAGCGGCAATGAGCAGTTCTTC.

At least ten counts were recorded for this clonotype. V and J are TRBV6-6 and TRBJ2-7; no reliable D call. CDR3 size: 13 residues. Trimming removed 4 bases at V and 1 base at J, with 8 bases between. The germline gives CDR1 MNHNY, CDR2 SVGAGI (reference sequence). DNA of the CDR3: TGTGCCAGCAGTTCGGCCGATTCCTACGAGCAGTACGTC. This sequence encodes CASSSADSYEQYV.

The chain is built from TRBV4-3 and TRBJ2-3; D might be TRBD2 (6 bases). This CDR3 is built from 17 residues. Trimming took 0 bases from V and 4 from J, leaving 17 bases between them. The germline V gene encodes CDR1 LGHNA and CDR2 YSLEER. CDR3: CASSQDRAGTGADTQYF. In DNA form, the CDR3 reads TGCGCCAGCAGCCAAGATAGGGCGGGGACTGGGGCAGATACGCAGTATTTT.

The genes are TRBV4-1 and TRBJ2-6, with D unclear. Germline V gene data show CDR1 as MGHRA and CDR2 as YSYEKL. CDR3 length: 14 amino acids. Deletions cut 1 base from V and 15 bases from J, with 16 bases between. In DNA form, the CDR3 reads TGCGCCAGCAGCCAAGCTATCCCCACCCCCAGCCTGACTTTC. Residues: CASSQAIPTPSLTF.

The chain's CDR3 is CASSRLGGTGHYTGNTIYF. The DNA for the CDR3 is TGTGCCAGCAGCCGACTTGGTGGGACAGGGCACTACACCGGAAACACCATATATTTT. This chain links TRBV12-3 or TRBV12-4 with TRBJ1-3; 9 nucleotides line up with TRBD1. The CDR3 sequence is 19 residues long. The J segment lost 4 bases and the V segment lost 6 bases, leaving 19 bases of the junction unmatched.

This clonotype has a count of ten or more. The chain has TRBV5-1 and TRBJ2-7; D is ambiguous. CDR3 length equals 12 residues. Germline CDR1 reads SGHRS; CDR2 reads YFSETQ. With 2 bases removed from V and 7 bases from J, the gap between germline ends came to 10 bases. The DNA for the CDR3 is TGCGCCAGCAGCTTCTTCAACCGGGAGCAGTACGTC. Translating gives CASSFFNREQYV.